This TCR beta chain was identified in a study of T cell clonotyping in hematopoietic cell transplantation. General study points: Broader posttransplant TCR repertoire diversity was predicted by graft donor and pretransplant recipient Inverse Simpson Index values. Few recipient clonotypes overlapped donors; over 95% were de novo at given depth. No sorting was done, leaving CD4 and CD8 contributions mixed. Recipient TCR diversity dropped after transplant; expanded clonotypes rose from day 30 to 180.

Profiling relied on immunoSEQ multiplex PCR, and the TCRdb table lists in-frame clones only, not all of them. The table shows roughly 4,700 clones, with about 92% occurring only once. Remarks on this clone: The antigen is not known.

The TCR originated in a man in his forties or fifties in good health. Some clones in this sample may be carry-over from other donors' samples. Material: peripheral blood mononuclear cells.

This CDR3 reads CASSGGGGVLTKRNEQFF. In DNA, the CDR3 is TGTGCCAGCAGCGGAGGGGGCGGAGTACTAACTAAGCGCAATGAGCAGTTCTTC. The J gene is TRBJ2-1, the V gene TRBV11-3, with a weak D call TRBD1 (7 bases). Looked up from germline, CDR1 is SGHNT and CDR2 is YENEEA. The V and J ends lost 5 bases and 6 bases respectively, with 26 bases between them. The CDR3 covers 18 residues.